Below, 23 T cell receptor beta chains from the same sample are listed, as sequenced in a study of blood T cell repertoires in COVID-19. Method: immunoSEQ multiplex PCR; TCRdb's copy keeps in-frame clones and lacks some. The sample shows 55,000 to 80,000 clones, roughly four fifths of them seen only once. The material sequenced was peripheral blood. The receptors were gathered from a woman aged 70-85 years with acute or convalescent COVID-19.

This clone appeared a few times. Additional DNA sequences in this sample encode the identical CDR3. V and J are TRBV29-1 and TRBJ2-3; perhaps TRBD2 as D (5 bases). The CDR3 is 17 amino acids. Germline values: CDR1 SQVTM, CDR2 ANQGSEA. Trimming stripped 0 bases from V and 1 base from J, with 17 bases between. The CDR3 DNA reads as TGCAGCGTTGAAGATCCCTTGGCCAGCGGCGGCACAGATACGCAGTATTTT. Translated, it gives CSVEDPLASGGTDTQYF.

V gene TRBV30 combines with J gene TRBJ2-5; 8 positions match TRBD2. The CDR3 is 18 residues long. V gave up 0 bases and J gave up 2 bases; unmatched junction bases: 14. CDR1 and CDR2 (germline): GTSNPN, SVGIG (reference sequence). The CDR3 DNA reads as TGTGCCTGGAGTGTCTTCGGGGGGGCGGGAATGGCTCAAGAGACCCAGTACTTC. This translates into CAWSVFGGAGMAQETQYF.

The rearrangement links TRBV6-4 to TRBJ2-3; TRBD2 aligns across 10 bases. CDR1 is MRHNA and CDR2 is SNTAGT in the germline V gene. Losses at the gene ends were 6 bases for V and 6 bases for J; bases not matched to a gene: 9. The length of the CDR3 is 15 residues. CDR3 DNA sequence: TGTGCCAGCAGCCCCAGCGGGGGGGCATCGGATACGCAGTATTTT. This sequence encodes CASSPSGGASDTQYF.

The chain carries TRBV7-2 and TRBJ2-7; TRBD1 matches 10 bases. V was pared by 0 bases and J by 2 bases, with 4 bases of the junction left unmatched. The germline V gene encodes CDR1 SGHTA and CDR2 FQGNSA. This CDR3 has 16 residues. The CDR3 bases are TGTGCCAGCAGCTTAGCCCGGACAGGGGGACCCTACGAGCAGTACTTC. This sequence encodes CASSLARTGGPYEQYF.

The chain is built from TRBV6-5 and TRBJ2-1, with D possibly TRBD1 on 5 matching bases. Trimming took 2 bases from V and 2 from J, leaving 7 bases between them. Germline V gene lookup returns CDR1 MNHEY and CDR2 SVGAGI. This CDR3 has 14 amino acids. This CDR3 reads CASSYKGAYNEQFF. CDR3 DNA: TGTGCCAGCAGTTACAAAGGGGCCTACAATGAGCAGTTCTTC.

The chain is built from TRBV6-6 and TRBJ1-2, with 7 bases fitting TRBD1. V was pared by 7 bases and J by 6 bases, with 5 bases of the junction left unmatched. The CDR3 sequence is 12 residues long. CDR1 and CDR2 from the germline V gene are MNHNY and SVGAGI (reference sequence). CDR3 DNA: TGTGCCAGCAAACTAGGGGGCGATGGCTACACCTTC. Residues: CASKLGGDGYTF.

The rearrangement links TRBV7-9 to TRBJ2-3; 7 positions agree with TRBD1. The CDR3 contains 15 residues. The V segment lost 5 bases and the J segment 0 bases; nucleotides outside the gene matches: 5. CDR1 SEHNR and CDR2 FQNEAQ come from the germline V gene (reference sequence). The CDR3 sequence: CASSIQGSSTDTQYF. Written as DNA, the CDR3 is TGTGCCAGCAGCATACAGGGGTCTAGCACAGATACGCAGTATTTT. Full variable domain (remainder filled in from reference TRBV7-9 and TRBJ2-3): DTGVSQNPRHKITKRGQNVTFRCDPISEHNRLYWYRQTLGQGPEFLTYFQNEAQLEKSRLLSDRFSAERPKGSFSTLEIQRTEQGDSAMYLCASSIQGSSTDTQYFGPGTRLTVL.

V is TRBV2 and J is TRBJ2-2; no firm D call. The ends were cut back, 8 bases at V and 5 bases at J, with 9 bases in the middle. CDR1 is SNHLY, CDR2 FYNNEI, per germline. This CDR3 has 12 residues. The chain's CDR3 is CASSPLTGELFF. CDR3 in DNA: TGTGCCAGCTCCCCCCTGACCGGGGAGCTGTTTTTT.

V and J are TRBV27 and TRBJ2-2; 10 bases are shared with TRBD2. Germline CDR1 reads MNHEY; CDR2 reads SMNVEV (reference sequence). After removal of 6 bases from V and 4 bases from J, the junction contained 17 bases not matched to a gene. CDR3 length: 19 residues. The CDR3 region has the DNA TGTGCCAGCAGGTCTAGCGGGGGCCCGGTCCGTACGGGCACCGGGGAGCTGTTTTTT. Encoded protein: CASRSSGGPVRTGTGELFF.

This chain links TRBV30 with TRBJ1-4; TRBD1 matches at 8 bases. The CDR3 spans 15 residues. The V segment lost 1 base and the J segment 3 bases; nucleotides outside the gene matches: 4. Germline V CDR1 and CDR2: GTSNPN, SVGIG (reference sequence). The CDR3 sequence is CAWSGQGAANEKLFF. DNA for the CDR3: TGTGCCTGGAGTGGTCAGGGGGCGGCTAATGAAAAACTGTTTTTT.

This rearrangement joins TRBV6-1 to TRBJ1-2; a weak D match, TRBD1 (5 bases). Germline-derived CDR1 and CDR2 are MNHNS and SASEGT. V dropped 0 bases and J dropped 0 bases, with 14 bases sitting between them. The length of the CDR3 is 17 residues. The CDR3 sequence is CASSEAGGDGANYGYTF. CDR3 DNA: TGTGCCAGCAGTGAAGCAGGAGGGGACGGGGCTAACTATGGCTACACCTTC.

The rearrangement joins TRBV7-8 to TRBJ1-4; D is uncertain. The CDR3 length is 13 residues. The V and J ends lost 1 base and 8 bases respectively, with 8 bases between them. Germline CDR1 and CDR2: SGHVS and FQNEAQ. This CDR3 is CASSLVVREKLFF. The CDR3 DNA follows: TGTGCCAGCAGCTTAGTAGTGAGGGAAAAACTGTTTTTT.

This chain joins TRBV19 and TRBJ2-2; the match to TRBD1 covers 8 bases. CDR3 length: 17 residues. Germline CDR1 and CDR2: LNHDA and SQIVND (reference sequence). V gave up 6 bases and J gave up 7 bases; unmatched junction bases: 16. This CDR3 is CASSPRLQGALNGELFF. CDR3 coding DNA: TGTGCCAGTAGCCCCAGGTTGCAGGGGGCCCTCAACGGGGAGCTGTTTTTT.

V and J are TRBV18 and TRBJ2-7, with D possibly TRBD2 on 5 matching bases. CDR3 length equals 14 residues. CDR1 and CDR2 from the germline V gene are KGHSH and LQKENI. Trimming stripped 8 bases from V and 2 bases from J, with 16 bases between. The CDR3 protein is CASRSTTQTYEQYF. CDR3 in DNA: TGTGCCAGCCGATCGACTACTCAGACCTACGAGCAGTACTTC.

The chain joins TRBV5-1 to TRBJ2-3; D might be TRBD2 (6 bases). V was clipped by 2 bases and J by 1 base, with 23 bases between them. CDR1 SGHRS and CDR2 YFSETQ come from the germline V gene. CDR3 length: 19 amino acids. CDR3 protein: CASSFQGGLLLSGTDTQYF. CDR3 bases: TGCGCCAGCAGCTTTCAGGGAGGACTACTTTTATCCGGCACAGATACGCAGTATTTT. The full variable domain, completed using reference TRBV5-1 and TRBJ2-3, is KAGVTQTPRYLIKTRGQQVTLSCSPISGHRSVSWYQQTPGQGLQFLFEYFSETQRNKGNFPGRFSGRQFSNSRSEMNVSTLELGDSALYLCASSFQGGLLLSGTDTQYFGPGTRLTVL.

The chain is built from TRBV5-1 and TRBJ2-5; the D is unclear. CDR1 is SGHRS and CDR2 is YFSETQ in the germline V gene. With 2 bases removed from V and 4 bases from J, the gap between germline ends came to 6 bases. The CDR3 has 12 amino acids. The CDR3 DNA follows: TGCGCCAGCAGCTTCCCGGGAGAGACCCAGTACTTC. The encoded protein is CASSFPGETQYF.

The gene calls are TRBV27 and TRBJ2-7, with TRBD1 matching 11 bases. With 6 bases clipped from V and 3 bases from J, the junction kept 7 bases outside the gene matches. CDR3 length equals 15 residues. Germline loops: CDR1 MNHEY, CDR2 SMNVEV (reference sequence). The CDR3 region is CASSQRDRGDYEQYF. Here the CDR3 DNA reads TGTGCCAGCAGCCAGAGGGACAGGGGGGACTACGAGCAGTACTTC.

The chain uses TRBV7-9 and TRBJ1-4; TRBD1 matches 10 bases. From germline, CDR1 is SEHNR and CDR2 FQNEAQ (reference sequence). Losses at the gene ends were 3 bases for V and 8 bases for J; bases not matched to a gene: 3. The CDR3 runs to 14 residues. The CDR3 DNA reads as TGTGCCAGCAGCTTCGGGACAGGGGACGAAAAACTGTTTTTT. It translates to CASSFGTGDEKLFF.

The rearrangement uses TRBV7-2 and TRBJ1-6; 9 positions agree with TRBD1. This CDR3 has 16 amino acids. Germline CDR1 reads SGHTA; CDR2 reads FQGNSA. V lost 5 bases, J lost 10 bases, and 12 bases stayed unmatched. The CDR3, as DNA: TGTGCCAGCAGCCTTAGTGAGGGACAGGGACAATCACCCCTCCACTTT. Protein sequence: CASSLSEGQGQSPLHF.

This chain uses TRBV27 with TRBJ2-6; D might be TRBD1 (6 bases). Germline V lookup: CDR1 MNHEY, CDR2 SMNVEV (reference sequence). CDR3 length equals 18 residues. V gave up 5 bases and J gave up 0 bases, with 17 bases separating them. The CDR3 sequence: CASSETGTRSSGANVLTF. As DNA, the CDR3 is TGTGCCAGCAGTGAAACCGGGACAAGAAGCTCTGGGGCCAACGTCCTGACTTTC.

This chain joins TRBV15 and TRBJ1-5; TRBD1 might be the D (5 bases). Germline values: CDR1 LNHNV, CDR2 YYDKDF (reference sequence). The CDR3 loop spans 13 amino acids. V was shortened by 5 bases and J by 4 bases, with 9 bases between the two germline ends. The CDR3 sequence: CATSWGVNQPQHF. CDR3 DNA: TGTGCCACCAGCTGGGGGGTGAATCAGCCCCAGCATTTT.

CDR3 in amino acids: CAVDSSYNEQFF. CDR3 DNA: TGTGCCGTCGATAGCAGCTACAATGAGCAGTTCTTC. The chain has TRBV2 and TRBJ2-1; D is unclear. Per germline, CDR1 SNHLY and CDR2 FYNNEI. This CDR3 has 12 amino acids. Trimming removed 11 bases from V and 3 bases from J, with 11 bases in between.

V usage is TRBV10-3 and J usage is TRBJ2-7, with 8 nucleotides matching TRBD1. The CDR3 runs 17 residues. Germline CDR1 and CDR2: ENHRY and SYGVKD. The V segment lost 0 bases and the J segment 2 bases; nucleotides outside the gene matches: 9. CDR3 sequence: CAISESAGGSTTYEQYF. The CDR3 DNA sequence: TGTGCCATCAGTGAGTCGGCAGGGGGCAGCACCACCTACGAGCAGTACTTC.